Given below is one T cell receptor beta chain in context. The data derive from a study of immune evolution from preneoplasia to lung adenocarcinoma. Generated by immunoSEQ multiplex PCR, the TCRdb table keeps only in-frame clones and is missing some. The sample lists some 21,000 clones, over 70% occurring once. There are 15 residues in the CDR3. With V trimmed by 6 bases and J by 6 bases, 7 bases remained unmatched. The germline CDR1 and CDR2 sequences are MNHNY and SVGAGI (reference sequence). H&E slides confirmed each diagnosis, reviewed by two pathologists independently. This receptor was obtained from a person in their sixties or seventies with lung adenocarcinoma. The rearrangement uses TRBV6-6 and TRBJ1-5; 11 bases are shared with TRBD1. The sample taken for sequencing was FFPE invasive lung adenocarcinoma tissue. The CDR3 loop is CASRLGTGGTQPQHF. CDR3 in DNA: TGTGCCAGCAGACTAGGGACAGGGGGAACTCAGCCCCAGCATTTT.